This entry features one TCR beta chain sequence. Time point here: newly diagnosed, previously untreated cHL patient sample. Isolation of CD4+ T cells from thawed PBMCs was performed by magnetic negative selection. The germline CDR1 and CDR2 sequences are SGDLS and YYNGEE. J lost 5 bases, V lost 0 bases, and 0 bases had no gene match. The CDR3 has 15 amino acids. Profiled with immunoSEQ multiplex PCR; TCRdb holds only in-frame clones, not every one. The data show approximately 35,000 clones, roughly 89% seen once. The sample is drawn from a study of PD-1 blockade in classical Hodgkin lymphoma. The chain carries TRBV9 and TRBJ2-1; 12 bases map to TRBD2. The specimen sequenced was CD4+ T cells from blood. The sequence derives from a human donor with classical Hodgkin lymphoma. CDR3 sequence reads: CASSVGLAGDNEQFF. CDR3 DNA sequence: TGTGCCAGCAGCGTAGGACTAGCGGGAGACAATGAGCAGTTCTTC.